This T cell receptor (beta chain) was found in a study of cytomegalovirus exposure and HLA in healthy donors. This clone was recorded only once. Amplification used 60 Vbeta primers and 13 Jbeta primers. Sequencing was performed with immunoSEQ multiplex PCR; in TCRdb, only in-frame clones are kept and a portion is missing. The data show over 70,000 clones, 65% seen once. CDR3 length: 17 residues. The source is a woman aged 45-65 years in good health and CMV-seropositive. The chain joins TRBV12-2 to TRBJ1-1. TRBV12-2 has pseudogene status. Sequenced input: PBMCs. CDR3 coding DNA: TGTGCAAGTCGCTTAGCGGGGCGGGAGAGAAGGGACACTGAAGCTTTCTTT. This translates into CASRLAGRERRDTEAFF.